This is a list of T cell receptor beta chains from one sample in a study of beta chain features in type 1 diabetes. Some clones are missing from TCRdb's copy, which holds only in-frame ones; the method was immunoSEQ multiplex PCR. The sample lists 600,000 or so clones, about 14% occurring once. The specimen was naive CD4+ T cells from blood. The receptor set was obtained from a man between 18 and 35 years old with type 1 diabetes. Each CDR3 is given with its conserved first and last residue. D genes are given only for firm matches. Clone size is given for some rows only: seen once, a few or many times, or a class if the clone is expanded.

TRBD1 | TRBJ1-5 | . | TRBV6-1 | TGTGCCAGCAGTACAGGGGCAGATCAGCCCCAGCATTTT | CASSTGADQPQHF
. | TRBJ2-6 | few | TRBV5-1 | TGCGCCAGCAGCTTGGAGAGGTCTGGGGCCAACGTCCTGACTTTC | CASSLERSGANVLTF
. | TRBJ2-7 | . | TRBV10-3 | TGTGCCATCAGTGATTCAGGCACCCGCTCCTACGAGCAGTACTTC | CAISDSGTRSYEQYF
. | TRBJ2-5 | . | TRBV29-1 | TGCAGCGTTGGCGGAGTTTCTAGCTGGGAGACCCAGTACTTC | CSVGGVSSWETQYF
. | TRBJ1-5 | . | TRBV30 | TGTGCCTGGAGTTCCCGTAATCAGCCCCAGCATTTT | CAWSSRNQPQHF
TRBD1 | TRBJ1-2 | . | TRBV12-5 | TGTGCTAGTGGTTTGGTCCGGACAGGGGAAGAAGAAATTCTCTATGGCTACACCTTC | CASGLVRTGEEEILYGYTF
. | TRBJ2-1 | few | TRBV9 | TGTGCCAGCAGCAAAACCGTGGGCGGAGGAGGGGACAATGAGCAGTTCTTC | CASSKTVGGGGDNEQFF
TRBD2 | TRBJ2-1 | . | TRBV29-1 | TGCAGCGTCGCGGCGGGGGGTCACAATGAGCAGTTCTTC | CSVAAGGHNEQFF
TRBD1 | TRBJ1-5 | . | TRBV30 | TGTGCCTGGAGTTCAGGGGGTGATCAGCCCCAGCATTTT | CAWSSGGDQPQHF
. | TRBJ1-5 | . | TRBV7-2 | TGTGCCAGCAGCTTAACCAGCAATCAGCCCCAGCATTTT | CASSLTSNQPQHF